This T cell receptor beta chain was documented in a study of shared clonotypes between healthy human individuals. Findings of the study overall: The study generally estimated greater richness for naive than memory subsets.

Naive-designated CD8 cells lacked CD45RO, were positively enriched for CCR7, and omitted terminally differentiated effector memory CD45RA+ cells. Caucasian adults living in Nashville, Tennessee, provided all samples. V lost 10 bases to trimming and J lost 7 bases, with 25 bases between them. This CDR3 comprises 15 residues. The germline CDR1 and CDR2 sequences are LNHDA and SQIVND (reference sequence). Methods used by the authors: ImmunoSEQ sequences covered only the junction and lacked quality scores; filtering therefore differed. Data came from immunoSEQ multiplex PCR; TCRdb stores just in-frame clones and leaves some out. For V, J and clone size, that table is used; D and trimming come from the DNA. The table includes roughly 2 million clones, roughly 95% detected once. For this clone: Its specificity is not known.

Sample: naive CD8+ T cells sorted from blood. The V and J genes are TRBV19 and TRBJ2-5; D gene ambiguous. The clonotype comes from a man younger than 35 in good health. CDR3 bases: TGTGCCACTCTACCGGAAGGGAATTTTAGAGGGACCCAGTACTTC. It codes for CATLPEGNFRGTQYF.